What follows are 3 T cell receptor beta chains derived from one specimen sequenced in a study of OX40 agonist ivuxolimab in advanced cancers. Here immunoSEQ multiplex PCR was the method, and the copy in TCRdb shows in-frame clones only, minus some. The sample has tens of thousands of clones; roughly 93% are singletons. The sample here was CD4+ or CD8+ T cells sorted from blood, taken in a trial of the OX40 agonist ivuxolimab. The receptor set was obtained from an adult with an advanced solid tumor such as melanoma, head and neck, liver or kidney cancer.

The rearrangement uses TRBV2 and TRBJ2-7, with D tentatively TRBD2 (6 bases). The CDR3 is 14 amino acids. Germline loops: CDR1 SNHLY, CDR2 FYNNEI. The ends were cut back, 4 bases at V and 2 bases at J, with 12 bases in the middle. The CDR3 nucleotides read TGTGCCAGCAGTGTGGCGGGGATCACCTACGAGCAGTACTTC. This translates into CASSVAGITYEQYF.

The V call is TRBV19, the J call TRBJ2-1, with 9 bases that match TRBD2. CDR3 size: 16 residues. Germline lookup yields CDR1 LNHDA and CDR2 SQIVND (reference sequence). The V gene end was trimmed by 3 bases and the J gene end by 5 bases; junction bases not matched to a gene: 8. In nucleotides, the CDR3 is TGTGCCAGTAGTATTCAAAATAGCGGGGGAAACAATGAGCAGTTCTTC. Its protein product is CASSIQNSGGNNEQFF.

This chain uses TRBV6-5 with TRBJ2-2, with 8 bases that match TRBD2. V was clipped by 8 bases and J by 7 bases; unmatched bases: 12. Germline V gene sequence: CDR1 MNHEY, CDR2 SVGAGI. The CDR3 runs to 15 residues. CDR3 in DNA: TGTGCCAGCGGGGGACGGACTAGCTTCGTCGGGGAGCTGTTTTTT. Encoded protein: CASGGRTSFVGELFF.